This record looks at one T cell receptor beta chain sequence and its context. Its antigen remains unknown. The data stem from a study of OX40 agonist ivuxolimab in advanced cancers. Study context: Age averaged around 59 years (range roughly 23 to 85), and just over 80% were male.

Regarding the study as a whole: Among the least clonally expanded were partial responders at 0.1-3.0 mg/kg. No determination was made of the antigen specificity of the expanded peripheral T cells.

V was shortened by 7 bases and J by 4 bases, with 20 bases between the two germline ends. This CDR3 comprises 16 residues. The V gene's germline CDR1 is MDHEN and CDR2 SYDVKM. The sampling schedule covered blood at baseline, cycle 4 day 1, and cycle 7 day 1. Clones were sequenced by immunoSEQ multiplex PCR, and TCRdb holds only the in-frame ones, with some missing. The data show some 130,000 clones, with about nine tenths seen just once and roughly 0.99% held by the top ten. The sample was CD4+ or CD8+ T cells sorted from blood, taken in a trial of the OX40 agonist ivuxolimab. The chain links TRBV28 to TRBJ1-3; D is perhaps TRBD1 (5 bases). The sequence was obtained from an adult with an advanced solid tumor such as melanoma, head and neck, liver or kidney cancer. The CDR3 protein is CASISVGGRLGNTIYF. CDR3 nucleotide sequence: TGTGCCAGCATAAGCGTCGGGGGGAGATTAGGAAACACCATATATTTT.